A selection of T cell receptor beta chains follows, all from one sample in a study of T-cell reconstitution after alpha-beta-depleted transplantation in children. TCRdb analysed the PCR reads with MiXCR anew, one entry per CDR3 protein. The repertoire consists of about 610,000 distinct CDR3 sequences, with roughly 10% occurring once and the leading ten covering less than 5%. Source: PBMCs from the stem cell graft donor, taken from the stem cell graft. The source is a human donor who donated a stem cell graft to a child with acute myeloid leukemia. The CDR3 runs from the conserved cysteine through the conserved F or W. D genes are given only for firm matches. Rows may omit the clone size; those that give it use once, few, many or a size class.

TRBV6-5	TRBJ2-1	TRBD2	.	TGTGCCAGCAGTTCCACGACCGGCGGGACTAATTACAATGAGCAGTTCTTC	CASSSTTGGTNYNEQFF
TRBV7-2	TRBJ2-7	.	many	TGTGCCAGCAGCTATAGGGCCTACGAGCAGTACTTC	CASSYRAYEQYF
TRBV6-1	TRBJ2-1	TRBD2	few	TGTGCCAGCGTCTCTGGACTAGCGGGAGGGTCGTCCTACAATGAGCAGTTCTTC	CASVSGLAGGSSYNEQFF
TRBV7-9	TRBJ1-1	.	.	TGTGCCAGCAGCGCCTCTTCCGTCCCAGCTTTCTTT	CASSASSVPAFF
TRBV6-2/TRBV6-3	TRBJ1-6	.	few	TGTGCCAGCAGGGGCATCAGGACTTCACCCCTCCACTTT	CASRGIRTSPLHF
TRBV20-1	TRBJ2-7	TRBD2	few	TGCAGTGCTAGTTCCGGGACTAGTAGTGGGGCCTCCTACGAGCAGTACTTC	CSASSGTSSGASYEQYF
TRBV7-2	TRBJ2-1	.	few	TGTGCCAGCAGGCTAGCTCATGGCTCCTACAATGAGCAGTTCTTC	CASRLAHGSYNEQFF
TRBV7-2	TRBJ1-2	.	few	TGTGCCAGCAGCTTAGTATACGACAGGCCTAACTATGGCTACACCTTC	CASSLVYDRPNYGYTF
TRBV5-1	TRBJ2-1	.	.	TGCGCCAGCAGCTCGGGACCTCCCAATAGCAATGAGCAGTTCTTC	CASSSGPPNSNEQFF
TRBV3-1	TRBJ2-1	TRBD2	few	TGTGCCAGCAGCCAAGTATCGGGACTAGCGTCCCATAGCTCCTACAATGAGCAGTTCTTC	CASSQVSGLASHSSYNEQFF
TRBV20-1	TRBJ2-7	.	.	TGCAGTGCTAGGACCCGGGACGGATACTCCTACGAGCAGTACTTC	CSARTRDGYSYEQYF
TRBV20-1	TRBJ2-1	TRBD2	few	TGCAGTGCTAGGGGACTAGCGGGAGGGATTGATGAGCAGTTCTTC	CSARGLAGGIDEQFF
TRBV5-1	TRBJ2-3	.	.	TGCGCCAGCAGCTTCGGACTGACCCAGCGCGATACGCAGTATTTT	CASSFGLTQRDTQYF
TRBV4-1	TRBJ1-4	TRBD1	few	TGCGCCAGCGGGACAGGGGGCCAACCAACTAATGAAAAACTGTTTTTT	CASGTGGQPTNEKLFF
TRBV20-1	TRBJ2-7	TRBD1	.	TGCAGTGCTAGAGCCGAAGGACAGGGGGCTTTCGAGCAGTACTTC	CSARAEGQGAFEQYF
TRBV27	TRBJ2-4	.	many	TGTGCCAGCAGTTTAATCGCGAAAAACATTCAGTACTTC	CASSLIAKNIQYF
TRBV6-2/TRBV6-3	TRBJ2-7	.	few	TGTGCCAGCAAAGATGCGGGGTACGAGCAGTACTTC	CASKDAGYEQYF
TRBV30	TRBJ2-2	.	few	TGTGCCTGGAGGGATGGGGACTGGAAGAACACCGGGGAGCTGTTTTTT	CAWRDGDWKNTGELFF
TRBV29-1	TRBJ1-1	TRBD1	many	TGCAGCGTTGCTCAGGGGGGAGACACTGAAGCTTTCTTT	CSVAQGGDTEAFF
TRBV14	TRBJ2-1	.	.	TGTGCCAGCAGCCAGGTTAGGGCTAATGAGCAGTTCTTC	CASSQVRANEQFF
TRBV5-1	TRBJ2-1	TRBD1	many	TGCGCCAGCAGCTCCTCCGGGACAGCTTACAATGAGCAGTTCTTC	CASSSSGTAYNEQFF
TRBV3-1	TRBJ2-7	.	once	TGTGCCAGCAGCTCGACACTATACGAGCAGTACTTC	CASSSTLYEQYF
TRBV12-3/TRBV12-4	TRBJ2-2	.	.	TGTGCCAGCAGTCGGACAAACCGGGGGGAGCTGTTTTTT	CASSRTNRGELFF
TRBV7-2	TRBJ2-5	TRBD1	.	TGTGCCAGCAGCTCCCGCCCGTGGACAGGAATCCAAGAGACCCAGTACTTC	CASSSRPWTGIQETQYF
TRBV11-2	TRBJ2-1	TRBD2	many	TGTGCCAGCAGCTTAGACAGCGGGAGGAGAAATGAGCAGTTCTTC	CASSLDSGRRNEQFF
TRBV11-2	TRBJ1-1	.	.	TGTGCCAGCAGCCCGGGGGGGGCCACTGAAGCTTTCTTT	CASSPGGATEAFF
TRBV24-1	TRBJ2-3	TRBD1	few	TGTGCCACCAGTGATCTACAGGGGAAAGATACGCAGTATTTT	CATSDLQGKDTQYF
TRBV29-1	TRBJ2-2	TRBD1	.	TGCAGCGTCAAGATGGACAGGAGGAGTATATTGAACACCGGGGAGCTGTTTTTT	CSVKMDRRSILNTGELFF
TRBV9	TRBJ1-3	TRBD1	.	TGTGCCAGCAGCGCCTTAGGACAGGACTCTGGAAACACCATATATTTT	CASSALGQDSGNTIYF
TRBV20-1	TRBJ1-1	.	many	TGCAGGCCCGGGACCGCCGAAGCTTTCTTT	CRPGTAEAFF
TRBV9	TRBJ1-1	.	few	TGTGCCAGCAGCGTTCGAACAGGGCCGGTATCTGAAGCTTTCTTT	CASSVRTGPVSEAFF
TRBV15	TRBJ2-7	.	.	TGTGCCACCAGCATGGGCCCCTCCTACGAGCAGTACTTC	CATSMGPSYEQYF
TRBV4-3	TRBJ2-7	.	.	TGCGCCAGCAGCCAAGTTGCGGAGGGGGGCTACGAGCAGTACTTC	CASSQVAEGGYEQYF
TRBV20-1	TRBJ2-7	.	.	TGCAGTGCTAGCCCACAGGTCTACGAGCAGTACTTC	CSASPQVYEQYF
TRBV5-1	TRBJ2-5	.	.	TGCGCCAGCAGCTCAACAGGGACCCAAGAGACCCAGTACTTC	CASSSTGTQETQYF
TRBV4-1	TRBJ2-4	.	.	TGCGCCAGCAGCCAAGAGGGAATCGTTGCAAACATTCAGTACTTC	CASSQEGIVANIQYF
TRBV15	TRBJ2-5	TRBD1	.	TGTGCCACCAGCAGCAGGGGGGAGACCCAGTACTTC	CATSSRGETQYF
TRBV5-6	TRBJ2-3	TRBD2	many	TGTGCCAGCAGCTCGAGACTAGCGGGAGGGCCTCGAGATACGCAGTATTTT	CASSSRLAGGPRDTQYF
TRBV27	TRBJ1-1	.	once	TGTGCCAGCAGTGCCTACATGAACACTGAAGCTTTCTTT	CASSAYMNTEAFF
TRBV4-3	TRBJ2-1	.	few	TGCGCCAGCAGCCATCCCGACGATGAGCAGTTCTTC	CASSHPDDEQFF
TRBV5-1	TRBJ1-2	.	many	TGCGCCAGCAGCTTGGGGGCGACAGAAGTCAGGGGAGGCGGCTACACCTTC	CASSLGATEVRGGGYTF
TRBV27	TRBJ2-1	TRBD2	.	TGTGCCAGCAGTTTGTCCGGACTAGCGGGCTCCTACAATGAGCAGTTCTTC	CASSLSGLAGSYNEQFF
TRBV6-5	TRBJ2-7	TRBD2	few	TGTGCCAGCAGTTACCCCTCACCGGGACTAGTATCCGAGCAGTACTTC	CASSYPSPGLVSEQYF
TRBV20-1	TRBJ2-5	.	many	TGCAGTGCTACCAGGGCTGCGACCCATCAAGAGACCCAGTACTTC	CSATRAATHQETQYF
TRBV20-1	TRBJ2-7	TRBD1	.	TGCAGTGCTGGACCCCGGACAGGGATCGTCTACGAGCAGTACTTC	CSAGPRTGIVYEQYF
TRBV20-1	TRBJ2-3	.	.	TGCAGTGGCACAAGGGAGGCAGATACGCAGTATTTT	CSGTREADTQYF
TRBV6-2/TRBV6-3	TRBJ2-4	.	few	TGTGCCAGCAGCCTACAGGAGTTCACCAAAAACATTCAGTACTTC	CASSLQEFTKNIQYF